The 32 T cell receptor beta chains in this list originate from one sample, sequenced in a study of Ad26.COV2.S vaccination and SARS-CoV-2 variants. Documented treatment: over 15 received Ad26.COV2.S at low or high dose, single or two shots; 5 received placebo; per-sample allocation not given. The samples were gathered on day 63 after the first injection of vaccine or placebo. Data came from immunoSEQ multiplex PCR; TCRdb stores just in-frame clones and leaves some out. The sample shows approximately 420,000 clones, roughly 90% of them seen only once. Material: peripheral blood, obtained in a trial of Ad26.COV2.S vaccine versus placebo. The origin of the receptors is a person aged 18-60 years who received the Ad26.COV2.S COVID-19 vaccine or a placebo.

This clone showed up just once. V usage is TRBV28 and J usage is TRBJ2-7, with TRBD1 matching 11 bases. This CDR3 spans 17 amino acids. Germline V gives CDR1 MDHEN, CDR2 SYDVKM. The V segment lost 5 bases and the J segment 5 bases; nucleotides outside the gene matches: 14. CDR3 protein: CASSPRRGQGAIDEQYF. In DNA form, the CDR3 reads TGTGCCAGCAGTCCGAGAAGAGGACAGGGGGCAATCGACGAGCAGTACTTC.

There are a few counts of this clone. This chain connects TRBV29-1 to TRBJ2-7; tentatively, D is TRBD1 (5 bases). From germline, CDR1 is SQVTM and CDR2 ANQGSEA. Deletions cut 6 bases from V and 6 bases from J, with 18 bases between. This CDR3 spans 13 amino acids. The CDR3: CSVCWQGEAEQYF. The CDR3 nucleotides are TGCAGCGTGTGCTGGCAGGGTGAGGCCGAGCAGTACTTC.

The J gene is TRBJ2-2, the V gene TRBV9; TRBD1 aligns across 7 bases. The CDR3 has 15 residues. The V segment lost 0 bases and the J segment 4 bases; nucleotides outside the gene matches: 3. Germline V gene data show CDR1 as SGDLS and CDR2 as YYNGEE. CDR3 DNA sequence: TGTGCCAGCAGCGTAGGACAGGGAGTCACCGGGGAGCTGTTTTTT. It specifies CASSVGQGVTGELFF.

The rearrangement links TRBV18 to TRBJ2-1, with unresolved D. The ends were cut back, 3 bases at V and 0 bases at J, with 12 bases in the middle. Germline V gene data show CDR1 as KGHSH and CDR2 as LQKENI. CDR3 size: 16 residues. The CDR3 sequence: CASSPLGGSSYNEQFF. CDR3 in DNA: TGTGCCAGCTCACCCTTGGGTGGCAGCTCCTACAATGAGCAGTTCTTC.

The rearrangement links TRBV30 to TRBJ2-7; the match to TRBD1 covers 7 bases. The CDR3 runs to 13 residues. Germline lookup yields CDR1 GTSNPN and CDR2 SVGIG (reference sequence). V was pared by 5 bases and J by 2 bases, with 6 bases of the junction left unmatched. The CDR3 coding sequence is TGTGCCTGGCAGAAAGACAGGGCCTACGAGCAGTACTTC. This translates into CAWQKDRAYEQYF.

This chain links TRBV7-2 with TRBJ2-3; 11 positions agree with TRBD2. The CDR3 consists of 15 residues. With V trimmed by 2 bases and J by 5 bases, 3 bases remained unmatched. Germline CDR1 is SGHTA and CDR2 is FQGNSA. DNA for the CDR3: TGTGCCAGCAGCTTACTAGCGGGGGGCCGAGATACGCAGTATTTT. This codes for CASSLLAGGRDTQYF. The full variable domain, completed using reference TRBV7-2 and TRBJ2-3, is GAGVSQSPSNKVTEKGKDVELRCDPISGHTALYWYRQSLGQGLEFLIYFQGNSAPDKSGLPSDRFSAERTGGSVSTLTIQRTQQEDSAVYLCASSLLAGGRDTQYFGPGTRLTVL.

The chain uses TRBV19 and TRBJ2-5; maybe TRBD2 (6 bases). The CDR3 spans 15 residues. The germline V and J ends were trimmed by 5 bases and 0 bases, with 13 bases remaining between them. The germline gives CDR1 LNHDA, CDR2 SQIVND (reference sequence). The CDR3 DNA sequence: TGTGCCAGTAGTGGGGGGAAAATGTACCAAGAGACCCAGTACTTC. Translated, it gives CASSGGKMYQETQYF.

A word on this clone: This sample also contains other DNA sequences that code for the same CDR3. The CDR3 region is CASSPTGGTGNTIYF. For the CDR3, the DNA is TGTGCCAGCAGCCCAACAGGGGGCACTGGAAACACCATATATTTT. The chain joins TRBV5-6 to TRBJ1-3; 9 positions match TRBD1. Germline CDR1 and CDR2: SGHDT and YYEEEE. This CDR3 comprises 15 residues. V lost 4 bases, J lost 2 bases, and 4 bases stayed unmatched.

This clone has just a few counts. Different DNA sequences within this sample yield the same CDR3. J is TRBJ2-3 and V is TRBV9, with D perhaps TRBD2 (5 bases). With 0 bases removed from V and 3 bases from J, the gap between germline ends came to 5 bases. CDR1 and CDR2 from the germline V gene are SGDLS and YYNGEE. The CDR3 runs 13 residues. For the CDR3, the DNA is TGTGCCAGCAGCGTAGGAGGGACAGATACGCAGTATTTT. Translating it yields CASSVGGTDTQYF.

The chain is built from TRBV9 and TRBJ1-6; 10 nucleotides align to TRBD1. Per germline, CDR1 SGDLS and CDR2 YYNGEE. This CDR3 region has 16 residues. The ends lost 4 bases at V and 4 bases at J; junction bases unmatched: 5. The DNA of the CDR3 is TGTGCCAGCAGCCCCTGGGACAGGGGTTATAATTCACCCCTCCACTTT. Protein sequence: CASSPWDRGYNSPLHF.

This clone was seen a single time. The chain uses TRBV5-6 and TRBJ1-2; D is unclear. Germline lookup yields CDR1 SGHDT and CDR2 YYEEEE. This CDR3 spans 18 amino acids. The ends were cut back, 0 bases at V and 4 bases at J, with 22 bases in the middle. CDR3 in DNA: TGTGCCAGCAGCTTGGTTTTTACAGCCCGACCTTCCCCCTATGGCTACACCTTC. Its protein product is CASSLVFTARPSPYGYTF. The full variable domain, in which reference TRBV5-6 and TRBJ1-2 provide the parts outside the CDR3, is DAGVTQSPTHLIKTRGQQVTLRCSPKSGHDTVSWYQQALGQGPQFIFQYYEEEERQRGNFPDRFSGHQFPNYSSELNVNALLLGDSALYLCASSLVFTARPSPYGYTFGSGTRLTVV.

This clone was counted once. DNA for the CDR3: TGTGCCAGCAGCTTACTAGGCACAGATACGCAGTATTTT. Protein sequence: CASSLLGTDTQYF. The chain has TRBV7-2 and TRBJ2-3; the D is unclear. V gave up 2 bases and J gave up 1 base, with 4 bases separating them. Germline CDR1 is SGHTA and CDR2 is FQGNSA. The CDR3 is 13 residues long.

The chain combines TRBV7-2 with TRBJ1-5; perhaps TRBD1 as D (6 bases). V was cut by 0 bases and J by 4 bases, with 7 bases left in between. Germline V gene sequence: CDR1 SGHTA, CDR2 FQGNSA. The CDR3 is 14 amino acids. CDR3 DNA sequence: TGTGCCAGCAGCTTAGCGGACAGTAATCAGCCCCAGCATTTT. Encoded protein: CASSLADSNQPQHF. The full variable domain, completed using reference TRBV7-2 and TRBJ1-5, is GAGVSQSPSNKVTEKGKDVELRCDPISGHTALYWYRQSLGQGLEFLIYFQGNSAPDKSGLPSDRFSAERTGGSVSTLTIQRTQQEDSAVYLCASSLADSNQPQHFGDGTRLSIL.

V and J are TRBV2 and TRBJ1-2; D unclear. This CDR3 region has 12 residues. The germline gives CDR1 SNHLY, CDR2 FYNNEI. The V end was cut by 3 bases, the J end by 8 bases, with 10 bases between. The CDR3, as DNA: TGTGCCAGCAGTGATAGAGGGTGGGGCTACACCTTC. Translation gives CASSDRGWGYTF.

The V and J genes are TRBV5-1 and TRBJ1-1; 9 positions match TRBD1. The CDR3 has 18 amino acids. The V gene end was trimmed by 5 bases and the J gene end by 3 bases; junction bases not matched to a gene: 17. Germline V gene data show CDR1 as SGHRS and CDR2 as YFSETQ. The CDR3 spells CASSFLRGTGREDTEAFF. CDR3 nucleotides: TGCGCCAGCAGTTTTTTGAGGGGGACAGGGAGGGAGGACACTGAAGCTTTCTTT. Full variable domain (rest looked up from reference TRBV5-1 and TRBJ1-1): KAGVTQTPRYLIKTRGQQVTLSCSPISGHRSVSWYQQTPGQGLQFLFEYFSETQRNKGNFPGRFSGRQFSNSRSEMNVSTLELGDSALYLCASSFLRGTGREDTEAFFGQGTRLTVV.

J is TRBJ2-7 and V is TRBV5-6; possibly TRBD2 for D (6 bases). The CDR3 runs 14 residues. CDR1 and CDR2 from the germline V gene are SGHDT and YYEEEE. Trimming took 0 bases from V and 6 from J, leaving 13 bases between them. The CDR3, as DNA: TGTGCCAGCAGCTTGGCGGGGGTCGCCGGCGAGCAGTACTTC. Protein product: CASSLAGVAGEQYF.

The chain links TRBV7-2 to TRBJ2-7, with D hard to call. The CDR3 runs to 15 residues. Germline-derived CDR1 and CDR2 are SGHTA and FQGNSA. With 1 base removed from V and 2 bases from J, the gap between germline ends came to 12 bases. This chain's CDR3 is CASSLVVQEAYEQYF. The CDR3 DNA follows: TGTGCCAGCAGCTTAGTTGTCCAAGAGGCCTACGAGCAGTACTTC.

The chain recombines TRBV7-2 with TRBJ2-1; 9 nucleotides agree with TRBD2. This CDR3 contains 16 residues. Germline lookup yields CDR1 SGHTA and CDR2 FQGNSA. Trimming took 3 bases from V and 9 from J; bases not matched to a gene: 12. Here the CDR3 DNA reads TGTGCCAGCAGCTTGAATGCGGGGGGGCATGGAGGTGAGCAGTTCTTC. Translating gives CASSLNAGGHGGEQFF.

This chain connects TRBV6-2 or TRBV6-3 to TRBJ2-2, with 10 bases fitting TRBD1. Germline V lookup: CDR1 MNHEY, CDR2 SVGEGT. The CDR3 loop spans 18 amino acids. V was clipped by 4 bases and J by 1 base; unmatched bases: 9. The CDR3 DNA sequence: TGTGCCAGCAGTTTAGTACTGAGGGACAGGGGGAACACCGGGGAGCTGTTTTTT. This sequence encodes CASSLVLRDRGNTGELFF.

Notes on this clone: The identical CDR3 is also encoded by other nucleotide sequences in the sample. Here the CDR3 reads CASSLIGGSNQPQHF. CDR3 in DNA: TGCGCCAGCAGCCTCATAGGGGGCAGCAATCAGCCCCAGCATTTT. The J gene is TRBJ1-5, the V gene TRBV5-1; 7 bases are shared with TRBD1. Germline CDR1 reads SGHRS; CDR2 reads YFSETQ. The V gene end was trimmed by 4 bases and the J gene end by 1 base; junction bases not matched to a gene: 5. This CDR3 spans 15 amino acids. Full variable domain (remainder filled in from reference TRBV5-1 and TRBJ1-5): KAGVTQTPRYLIKTRGQQVTLSCSPISGHRSVSWYQQTPGQGLQFLFEYFSETQRNKGNFPGRFSGRQFSNSRSEMNVSTLELGDSALYLCASSLIGGSNQPQHFGDGTRLSIL.

The rearrangement joins TRBV28 to TRBJ1-4; possible D gene TRBD1, 5 bases. CDR3 length equals 14 residues. V gave up 9 bases and J gave up 3 bases, with 14 bases separating them. Per germline, CDR1 MDHEN and CDR2 SYDVKM. The CDR3 DNA reads TGTGCCAGTCGGGGGGAGGCGGCTAATGAAAAACTGTTTTTT. Translated: CASRGEAANEKLFF.

The V gene is TRBV6-2 or TRBV6-3, the J gene TRBJ2-7; possibly TRBD1 for D (5 bases). Deletions cut 5 bases from V and 3 bases from J, with 11 bases between. This CDR3 is built from 13 residues. The germline V gene has CDR1 MNHEY and CDR2 SVGEGT. The CDR3 sequence is CASSMVRDYEQYF. The CDR3 coding sequence is TGTGCCAGCAGTATGGTCAGGGACTACGAGCAGTACTTC.

The chain combines TRBV28 with TRBJ1-6; D is undetermined. CDR1 is MDHEN and CDR2 is SYDVKM in the germline V gene. The CDR3 totals 17 residues. V lost 2 bases, J lost 4 bases, and 15 bases lay in between. CDR3: CASSLPLGGDYNSPLHF. CDR3 DNA sequence: TGTGCCAGCAGTTTACCCCTGGGAGGAGATTATAATTCACCCCTCCACTTT.

This chain connects TRBV5-1 to TRBJ1-1; a possible D gene is TRBD1 (5 bases). Germline V lookup: CDR1 SGHRS, CDR2 YFSETQ. V was cut by 5 bases and J by 1 base, with 9 bases left in between. The CDR3 runs to 13 residues. The DNA of the CDR3 is TGCGCCAGCAGTGACAGCCAGAACACTGAAGCTTTCTTT. It translates to CASSDSQNTEAFF.

This chain uses TRBV6-6 with TRBJ2-3; unclear D gene. The germline gives CDR1 MNHNY, CDR2 SVGAGI (reference sequence). Trimming left V 5 bases short and J 6 bases short, with 6 bases between. This CDR3 is 11 amino acids long. CDR3 DNA sequence: TGTGCCAGCAGTAACGGGGATACGCAGTATTTT. Its protein product is CASSNGDTQYF.

The chain uses TRBV2 and TRBJ2-1; the match to TRBD1 covers 8 bases. Trimming at V came to 8 bases and at J to 6 bases, leaving 15 bases not matched to a gene. Per the germline V gene, CDR1 is SNHLY and CDR2 is FYNNEI. This CDR3 spans 16 amino acids. The chain's CDR3 is CASEQWVDRVINEQFF. CDR3 bases: TGTGCCAGCGAGCAGTGGGTGGACAGGGTGATCAATGAGCAGTTCTTC.

There are a few counts of this clone. This chain uses TRBV6-2 or TRBV6-3 with TRBJ1-5; D remains unclear. The germline gives CDR1 MNHEY, CDR2 SVGEGT. V dropped 0 bases and J dropped 2 bases, with 11 bases sitting between them. CDR3 length: 16 residues. The CDR3 DNA reads as TGTGCCAGCAGTTACTCGCGGGCCGCTGGCAATCAGCCCCAGCATTTT. Residues: CASSYSRAAGNQPQHF.

V usage is TRBV2 and J usage is TRBJ1-6; D gene ambiguous. The length of the CDR3 is 14 residues. Germline CDR1 reads SNHLY; CDR2 reads FYNNEI. V shed 5 bases and J shed 10 bases, with 15 bases lying between them. In DNA form, the CDR3 reads TGTGCCAGCAGTAAAAACCGGGAAGAGTCACCCCTCCACTTT. This sequence encodes CASSKNREESPLHF.

The genes are TRBV11-2 and TRBJ1-6; the D is unclear. Germline loops: CDR1 SGHAT, CDR2 FQNNGV. The CDR3 extends over 13 amino acids. Deletions cut 5 bases from V and 9 bases from J, with 11 bases between. CDR3 protein: CASSPINGSPLHF. The CDR3 DNA reads as TGTGCCAGCAGCCCCATTAATGGTTCACCCCTCCACTTT.

The V call is TRBV25-1, the J call TRBJ1-5; tentatively, D is TRBD1 (5 bases). The length of the CDR3 is 14 residues. Germline CDR1 and CDR2: MGHDK and SYGVNS. V dropped 9 bases and J dropped 4 bases, with 16 bases sitting between them. The CDR3 DNA follows: TGTGCCAGTAGTAGGGCAGGGACGAATCAGCCCCAGCATTTT. Translating it yields CASSRAGTNQPQHF.

The chain is built from TRBV5-8 and TRBJ2-3, with 10 bases that match TRBD2. Germline CDR1 reads SGHTS; CDR2 reads YDEGEE. This CDR3 spans 16 amino acids. With 0 bases clipped from V and 1 base from J, the junction kept 2 bases outside the gene matches. CDR3 loop: CASSLGLAGRTDTQYF. The CDR3 region has the DNA TGTGCCAGCAGCTTGGGACTAGCGGGCCGCACAGATACGCAGTATTTT.

The chain uses TRBV24-1 and TRBJ2-5; TRBD1 agrees at 10 bases. The CDR3 is made up of 18 amino acids. Trimming took 3 bases from V and 2 from J; bases not matched to a gene: 11. Germline CDR1 reads KGHDR; CDR2 reads SFDVKD. The CDR3 reads CATSDGRRTGGRQETQYF. In DNA, the CDR3 is TGTGCCACCAGTGATGGCCGCCGGACAGGGGGAAGACAAGAGACCCAGTACTTC.